What follows are 14 T cell receptor beta chains derived from one specimen sequenced in a study of cytotoxic CD8 clonotypes in ibrutinib-treated CLL. The assay was immunoSEQ multiplex PCR, and TCRdb's table has in-frame clones only and misses some. Of hundreds of thousands of clones in the sample, 67% are singletons; the top ten hold under 8%. The sample in question was PBMCs, obtained after 36 months of ibrutinib treatment. All receptors come from a human donor with chronic lymphocytic leukemia.

This clone has more than one count but fewer than ten. V gene TRBV2 combines with J gene TRBJ2-5; 10 bases line up with TRBD2. Germline loops: CDR1 SNHLY, CDR2 FYNNEI. This CDR3 has 16 residues. V lost 6 bases and J lost 4; bases outside the gene matches: 11. The CDR3 is CASRWGSGGTGETQYF. CDR3 sequence (DNA): TGTGCCAGCAGATGGGGTAGCGGGGGGACTGGAGAGACCCAGTACTTC.

The rearrangement uses TRBV5-5 and TRBJ2-3; D remains unclear. Trimming shortened V by 4 bases and J by 1 base, and 16 bases separated the two germline ends. The CDR3 sequence is 16 residues long. Per germline, CDR1 SGHKS and CDR2 YYEKEE (reference sequence). CDR3 coding DNA: TGTGCCAGCAGCCTTTTGCCGTTGTCAGGCACAGATACGCAGTATTTT. Amino acid sequence: CASSLLPLSGTDTQYF.

This clone appeared a few times. The CDR3 region has the DNA TGTGCCAGCAGCCCAGGGAGGCTAAAGGGCTACACCTTC. It yields the protein CASSPGRLKGYTF. The chain is built from TRBV7-9 and TRBJ1-2; D might be TRBD1 (5 bases). The CDR3 covers 13 residues. From germline, CDR1 is SEHNR and CDR2 FQNEAQ (reference sequence). The germline V and J ends were trimmed by 5 bases and 8 bases, with 15 bases remaining between them. Using reference TRBV7-9 and TRBJ1-2 for the parts outside the CDR3, the full variable domain is DTGVSQNPRHKITKRGQNVTFRCDPISEHNRLYWYRQTLGQGPEFLTYFQNEAQLEKSRLLSDRFSAERPKGSFSTLEIQRTEQGDSAMYLCASSPGRLKGYTFGSGTRLTVV.

V gene TRBV29-1 combines with J gene TRBJ2-5; D uncertain. Germline CDR1 SQVTM, CDR2 ANQGSEA. This CDR3 contains 12 residues. Trimming shortened V by 6 bases and J by 4 bases, and 12 bases separated the two germline ends. CDR3 loop: CSVPLTGETQYF. The CDR3 DNA follows: TGCAGCGTCCCTTTAACGGGAGAGACCCAGTACTTC.

The gene calls are TRBV7-9 and TRBJ1-1, with D unclear. Trimming removed 1 base from V and 4 bases from J, with 10 bases in between. This CDR3 contains 14 residues. Germline CDR1 reads SEHNR; CDR2 reads FQNEAQ (reference sequence). The CDR3 region is CASSLGGLGTEAFF. CDR3 sequence (DNA): TGTGCCAGCAGCTTAGGTGGGCTTGGCACTGAAGCTTTCTTT. Combining the CDR3 with reference TRBV7-9 and TRBJ1-1 gives the whole variable domain DTGVSQNPRHKITKRGQNVTFRCDPISEHNRLYWYRQTLGQGPEFLTYFQNEAQLEKSRLLSDRFSAERPKGSFSTLEIQRTEQGDSAMYLCASSLGGLGTEAFFGQGTRLTVV.

This clone was counted only a few times. The gene calls are TRBV11-3 and TRBJ1-1, with D unresolved. The CDR3 consists of 14 residues. Trimming left V 1 base short and J 5 bases short, with 11 bases between. Germline V CDR1 and CDR2: SGHNT, YENEEA. CDR3 nucleotide sequence: TGTGCCAGCAGCTTAGCAGGCAAGGTTACTGAAGCTTTCTTT. As protein: CASSLAGKVTEAFF.

The chain is built from TRBV28 and TRBJ1-2; D not resolved. The CDR3 is made up of 11 amino acids. CDR1 is MDHEN, CDR2 SYDVKM, per germline. V was shortened by 6 bases and J by 7 bases, with 9 bases between the two germline ends. CDR3 nucleotide sequence: TGTGCCAGCAGCCTCTTTGGTGGCTACACCTTC. Translating gives CASSLFGGYTF.

This clone has a handful of counts. V is TRBV20-1 and J is TRBJ2-3; no clear D gene. CDR3 length equals 11 residues. Trimming removed 0 bases at V and 11 bases at J, with 9 bases between. CDR1 is DFQATT, CDR2 SNEGSKA, per germline (reference sequence). CDR3 in DNA: TGCAGTGCTAGAGAGAACAATAAGCAGTATTTT. Residues: CSARENNKQYF.

The chain combines TRBV4-2 with TRBJ1-5; D is undetermined. V was shortened by 0 bases and J by 3 bases, with 12 bases between the two germline ends. This CDR3 region has 16 residues. CDR1 and CDR2 (germline): LGHNA, YNFKEQ. The CDR3 sequence is CASSQDPRRYNQPQHF. CDR3 nucleotides: TGTGCCAGCAGCCAAGATCCTCGGCGGTACAATCAGCCCCAGCATTTT.

This chain joins TRBV5-1 and TRBJ2-7; TRBD2 matches 8 bases. This CDR3 is built from 15 residues. V was pared by 4 bases and J by 0 bases, with 6 bases of the junction left unmatched. Germline-derived CDR1 and CDR2 are SGHRS and YFSETQ. The CDR3, as DNA: TGCGCCAGCAGCCAGCGCGGGGGGTCCTCCTACGAGCAGTACTTC. It encodes CASSQRGGSSYEQYF. Complete variable domain (other parts from reference TRBV5-1 and TRBJ2-7): KAGVTQTPRYLIKTRGQQVTLSCSPISGHRSVSWYQQTPGQGLQFLFEYFSETQRNKGNFPGRFSGRQFSNSRSEMNVSTLELGDSALYLCASSQRGGSSYEQYFGPGTRLTVT.

V usage is TRBV9 and J usage is TRBJ2-2; D is perhaps TRBD1 or TRBD2 (8 bases each). The CDR3 covers 18 residues. V shed 0 bases and J shed 5 bases, with 20 bases lying between them. CDR1 is SGDLS, CDR2 YYNGEE, per germline. CDR3 protein: CASSVGVAGTGFTGELFF. The DNA of the CDR3 is TGTGCCAGCAGCGTAGGGGTAGCGGGGACAGGATTTACCGGGGAGCTGTTTTTT.

The chain recombines TRBV9 with TRBJ2-7, with D possibly matching TRBD1 (5 bases). CDR3 length: 16 residues. V lost 0 bases and J 6 bases, leaving 19 bases between the germline ends. CDR1 is SGDLS and CDR2 is YYNGEE in the germline V gene. The CDR3 protein is CASSVGQGSTVGEQYF. CDR3 nucleotides: TGTGCCAGCAGCGTAGGGCAGGGATCTACGGTAGGCGAGCAGTACTTC.

The chain joins TRBV27 to TRBJ2-1; 8 nucleotides agree with TRBD2. The germline CDR1 and CDR2 sequences are MNHEY and SMNVEV (reference sequence). This CDR3 has 17 residues. J lost 0 bases, V lost 4 bases, and 8 bases had no gene match. The CDR3 sequence: CASSSILADSSYNEQFF. In DNA form, the CDR3 reads TGTGCCAGCAGTTCCATACTAGCGGATAGCTCCTACAATGAGCAGTTCTTC.

The rearrangement links TRBV6-5 to TRBJ2-7; 9 bases agree with TRBD2. CDR1 and CDR2 from the germline V gene are MNHEY and SVGAGI. Unmatched junction bases numbered 3, after V lost 3 bases and J lost 3 bases. The CDR3 is made up of 14 amino acids. The CDR3 DNA reads TGTGCCAGCAGTTATCAAGCGGGAGGCTACGAGCAGTACTTC. This codes for CASSYQAGGYEQYF.